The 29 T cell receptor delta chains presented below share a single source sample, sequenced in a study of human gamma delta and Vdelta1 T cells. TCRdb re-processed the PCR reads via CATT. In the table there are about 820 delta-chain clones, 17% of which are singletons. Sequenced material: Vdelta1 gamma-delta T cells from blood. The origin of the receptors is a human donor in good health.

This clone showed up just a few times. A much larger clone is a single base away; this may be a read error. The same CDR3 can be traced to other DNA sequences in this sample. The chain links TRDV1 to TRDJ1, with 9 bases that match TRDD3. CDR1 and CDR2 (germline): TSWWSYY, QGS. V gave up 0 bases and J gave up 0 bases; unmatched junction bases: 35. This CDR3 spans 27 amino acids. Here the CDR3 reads CALGELIRLPSDTYWGTDAGYTDKLIF. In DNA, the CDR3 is TGTGCTCTTGGGGAACTAATCCGGCTGCCTTCCGACACGTACTGGGGGACCGACGCAGGGTACACCGATAAACTCATCTTT.

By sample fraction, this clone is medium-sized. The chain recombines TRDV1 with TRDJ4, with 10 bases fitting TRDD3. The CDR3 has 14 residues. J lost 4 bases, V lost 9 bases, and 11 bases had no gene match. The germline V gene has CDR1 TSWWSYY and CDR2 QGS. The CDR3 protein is CALLTGGWVTPLIF. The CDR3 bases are TGTGCTCTCCTTACTGGGGGATGGGTGACACCCCTGATCTTT.

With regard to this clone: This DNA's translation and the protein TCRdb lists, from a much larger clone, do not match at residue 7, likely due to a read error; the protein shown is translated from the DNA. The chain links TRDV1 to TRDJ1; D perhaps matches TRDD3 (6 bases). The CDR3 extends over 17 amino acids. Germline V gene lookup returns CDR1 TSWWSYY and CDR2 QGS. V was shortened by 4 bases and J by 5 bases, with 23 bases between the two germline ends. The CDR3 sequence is CALGVPTKSTGLDKLIF. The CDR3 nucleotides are TGTGCTCTTGGGGTCCCTACGAAAAGTACTGGGTTGGATAAACTCATCTTT.

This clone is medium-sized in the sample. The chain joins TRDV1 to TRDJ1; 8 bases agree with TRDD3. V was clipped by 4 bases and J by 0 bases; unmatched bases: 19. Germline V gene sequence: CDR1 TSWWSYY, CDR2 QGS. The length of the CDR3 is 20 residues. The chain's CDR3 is CALGGHPPPYWGVYTDKLIF. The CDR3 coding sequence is TGTGCTCTTGGGGGCCACCCCCCTCCGTACTGGGGGGTATACACCGATAAACTCATCTTT.

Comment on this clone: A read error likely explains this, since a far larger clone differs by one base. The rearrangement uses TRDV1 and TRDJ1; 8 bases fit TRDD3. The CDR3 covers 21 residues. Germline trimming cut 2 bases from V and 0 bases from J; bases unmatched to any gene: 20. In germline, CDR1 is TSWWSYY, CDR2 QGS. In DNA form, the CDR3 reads TGTGCTCTTGGGGAAACGGATGTGGGGATACAGGCCCGGGATTACACCGATAAACTCATCTTT. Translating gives CALGETDVGIQARDYTDKLIF.

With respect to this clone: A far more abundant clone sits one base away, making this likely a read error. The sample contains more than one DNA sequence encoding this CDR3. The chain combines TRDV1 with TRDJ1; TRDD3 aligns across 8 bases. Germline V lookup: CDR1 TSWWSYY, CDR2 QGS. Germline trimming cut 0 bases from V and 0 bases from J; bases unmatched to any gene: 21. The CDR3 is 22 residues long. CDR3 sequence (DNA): TGTGCTCTTGGGGAACTCGGGGCACCCCCAGTACTGGGGGGCACGTACACCGATAAACTCATCTTT. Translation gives CALGELGAPPVLGGTYTDKLIF.

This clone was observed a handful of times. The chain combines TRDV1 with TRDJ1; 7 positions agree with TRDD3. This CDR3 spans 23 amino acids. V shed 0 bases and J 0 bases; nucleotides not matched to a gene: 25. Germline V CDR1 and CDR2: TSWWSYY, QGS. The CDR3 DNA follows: TGTGCTCTTGGGGAACTCTCTAACTTCCCCCCTGGGGGCCCTTTCCCGTACACCGATAAACTCATCTTT. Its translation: CALGELSNFPPGGPFPYTDKLIF.

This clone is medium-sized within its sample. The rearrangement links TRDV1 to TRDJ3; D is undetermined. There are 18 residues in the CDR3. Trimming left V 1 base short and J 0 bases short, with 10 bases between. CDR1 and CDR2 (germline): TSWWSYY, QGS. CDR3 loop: CALGEPVGVSWDTRQMFF. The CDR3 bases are TGTGCTCTTGGGGAACCAGTCGGTGTCTCCTGGGACACCCGACAGATGTTTTTC.

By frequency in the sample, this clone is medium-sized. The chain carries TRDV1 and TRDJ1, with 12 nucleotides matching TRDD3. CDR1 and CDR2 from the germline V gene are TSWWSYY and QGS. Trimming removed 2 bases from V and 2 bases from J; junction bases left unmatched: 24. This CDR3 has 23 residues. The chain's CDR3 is CALGEKLGPLRRYWGILTDKLIF. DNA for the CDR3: TGTGCTCTTGGGGAAAAGCTCGGTCCCTTACGAAGGTACTGGGGGATACTTACCGATAAACTCATCTTT.

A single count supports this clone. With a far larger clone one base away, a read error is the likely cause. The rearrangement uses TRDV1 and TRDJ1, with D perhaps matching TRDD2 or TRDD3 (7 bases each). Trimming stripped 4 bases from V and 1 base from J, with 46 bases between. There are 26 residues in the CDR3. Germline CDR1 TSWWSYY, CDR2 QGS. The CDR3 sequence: CALGVGAFLLYWGPGRRVRGTDKLIF. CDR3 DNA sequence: TGTGCTCTTGGGGTCGGGGCCTTCCTTTTGTACTGGGGACCCGGCCGGCGGGTACGAGGCACCGATAAACTCATCTTT.

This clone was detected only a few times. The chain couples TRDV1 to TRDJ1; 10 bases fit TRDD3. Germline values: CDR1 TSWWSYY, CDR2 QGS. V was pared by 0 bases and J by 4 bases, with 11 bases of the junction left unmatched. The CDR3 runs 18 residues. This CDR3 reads CALGELPWSWGINDKLIF. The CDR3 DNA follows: TGTGCTCTTGGGGAACTTCCCTGGTCCTGGGGGATAAACGATAAACTCATCTTT.

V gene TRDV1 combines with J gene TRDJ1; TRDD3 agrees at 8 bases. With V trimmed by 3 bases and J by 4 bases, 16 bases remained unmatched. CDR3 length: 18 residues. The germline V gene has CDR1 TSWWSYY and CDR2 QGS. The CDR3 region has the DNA TGTGCTCTTGGGGATCGACTTCCGGACCGACTGGGGGTCGATAAACTCATCTTT. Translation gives CALGDRLPDRLGVDKLIF.

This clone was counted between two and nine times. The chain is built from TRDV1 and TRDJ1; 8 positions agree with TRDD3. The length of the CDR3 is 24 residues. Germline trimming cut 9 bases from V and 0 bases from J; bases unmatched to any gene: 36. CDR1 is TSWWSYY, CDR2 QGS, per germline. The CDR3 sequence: CALVRRGLPFRFYWGLQDTDKLIF. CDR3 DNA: TGTGCTCTCGTACGTAGGGGACTACCCTTCCGATTTTACTGGGGGCTCCAGGACACCGATAAACTCATCTTT.

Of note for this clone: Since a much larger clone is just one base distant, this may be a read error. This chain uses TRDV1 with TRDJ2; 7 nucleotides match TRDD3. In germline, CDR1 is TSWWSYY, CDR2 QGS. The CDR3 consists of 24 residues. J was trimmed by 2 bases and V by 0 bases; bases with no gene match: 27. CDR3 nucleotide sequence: TGTGCTCTTGGGGAACTCCCATTAGCCCTATCGTTACTGGGGCCCTGGCCATTGACAGCACAACTCTTCTTT. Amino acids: CALGELPLALSLLGPWPLTAQLFF.

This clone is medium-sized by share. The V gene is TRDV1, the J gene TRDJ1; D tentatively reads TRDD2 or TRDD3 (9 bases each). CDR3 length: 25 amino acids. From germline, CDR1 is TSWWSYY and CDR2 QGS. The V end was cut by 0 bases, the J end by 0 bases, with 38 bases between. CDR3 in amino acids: CALGELHLPTRTGGGEASYTDKLIF. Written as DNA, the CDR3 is TGTGCTCTTGGGGAACTACACCTTCCTACTCGTACTGGGGGAGGAGAAGCCTCGTACACCGATAAACTCATCTTT.

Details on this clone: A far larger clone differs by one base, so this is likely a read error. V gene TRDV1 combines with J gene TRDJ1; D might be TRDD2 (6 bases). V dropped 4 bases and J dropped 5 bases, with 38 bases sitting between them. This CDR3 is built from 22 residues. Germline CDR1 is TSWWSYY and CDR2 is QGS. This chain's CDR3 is CALGAPPRLLRSLVSSSDKLIF. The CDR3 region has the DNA TGTGCTCTTGGGGCTCCCCCCAGGCTCCTACGTTCTCTCGTGTCCTCTTCGGATAAACTCATCTTT.

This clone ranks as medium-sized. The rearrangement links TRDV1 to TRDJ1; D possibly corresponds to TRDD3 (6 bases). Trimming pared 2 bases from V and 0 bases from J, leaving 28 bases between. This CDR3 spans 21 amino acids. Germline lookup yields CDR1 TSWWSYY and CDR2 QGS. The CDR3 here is CALGEETNELLGIPNTDKLIF. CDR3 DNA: TGTGCTCTTGGGGAAGAAACGAATGAGCTGCTGGGGATTCCAAACACCGATAAACTCATCTTT.

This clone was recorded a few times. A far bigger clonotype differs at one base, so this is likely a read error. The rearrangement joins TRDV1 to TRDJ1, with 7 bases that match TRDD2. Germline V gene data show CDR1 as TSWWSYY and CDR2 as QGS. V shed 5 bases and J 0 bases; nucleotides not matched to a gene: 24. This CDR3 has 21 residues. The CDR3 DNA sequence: TGTGCTCTTGGGCAACCGAGGTTCCTACGGTACTTGGGACCGCACACCGATAAACTCATCTTT. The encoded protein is CALGQPRFLRYLGPHTDKLIF.

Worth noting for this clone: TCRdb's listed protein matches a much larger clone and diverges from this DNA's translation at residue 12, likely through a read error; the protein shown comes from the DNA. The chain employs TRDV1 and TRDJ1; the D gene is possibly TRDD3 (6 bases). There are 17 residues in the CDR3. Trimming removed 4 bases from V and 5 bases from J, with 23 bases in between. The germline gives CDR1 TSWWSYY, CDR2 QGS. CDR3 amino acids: CALGVPSKSTGMDKLIF. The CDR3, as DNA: TGTGCTCTTGGGGTCCCTTCGAAAAGTACTGGGATGGATAAACTCATCTTT.

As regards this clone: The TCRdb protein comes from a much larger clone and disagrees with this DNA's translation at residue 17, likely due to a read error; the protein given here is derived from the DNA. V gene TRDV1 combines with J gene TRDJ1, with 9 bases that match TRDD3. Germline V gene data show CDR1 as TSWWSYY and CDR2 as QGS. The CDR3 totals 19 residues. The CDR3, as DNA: TGTGCTCTTGACCAAGGGTCCGGGGGATACCTAAAGAGCACCGATAAATTCATCTTT. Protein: CALDQGSGGYLKSTDKFIF.

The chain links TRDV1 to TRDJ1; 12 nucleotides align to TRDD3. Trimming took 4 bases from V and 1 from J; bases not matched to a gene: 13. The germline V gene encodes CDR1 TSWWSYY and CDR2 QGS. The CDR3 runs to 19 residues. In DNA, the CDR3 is TGTGCTCTTGGGGGGCTTACTGGGGGATACCTAAAGAGCACCGATAAACTCATCTTT. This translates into CALGGLTGGYLKSTDKLIF.

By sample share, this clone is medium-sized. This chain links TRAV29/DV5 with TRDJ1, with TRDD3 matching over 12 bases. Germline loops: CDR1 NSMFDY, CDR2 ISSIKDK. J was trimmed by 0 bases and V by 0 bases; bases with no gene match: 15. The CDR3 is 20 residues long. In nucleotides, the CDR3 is TGTGCAGCAAGCGAACTTCCCGGACTGGGGGATACCTCGTACACCGATAAACTCATCTTT. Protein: CAASELPGLGDTSYTDKLIF.

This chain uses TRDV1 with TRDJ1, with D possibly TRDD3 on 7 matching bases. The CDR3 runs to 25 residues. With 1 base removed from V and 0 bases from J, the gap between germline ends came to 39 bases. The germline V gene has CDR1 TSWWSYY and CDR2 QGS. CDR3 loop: CALGERFLTVEVLGLWERYTDKLIF. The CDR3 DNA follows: TGTGCTCTTGGGGAACGGTTCCTAACCGTTGAAGTACTGGGGTTATGGGAAAGGTACACCGATAAACTCATCTTT.

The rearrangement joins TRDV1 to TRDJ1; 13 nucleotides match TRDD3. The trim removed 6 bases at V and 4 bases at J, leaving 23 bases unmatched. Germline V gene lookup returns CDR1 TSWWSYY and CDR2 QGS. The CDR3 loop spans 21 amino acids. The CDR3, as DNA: TGTGCTCTTGGTCGAAAGGATTTCTTACTGGGGGATACGACCGGGGTCGATAAACTCATCTTT. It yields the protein CALGRKDFLLGDTTGVDKLIF.

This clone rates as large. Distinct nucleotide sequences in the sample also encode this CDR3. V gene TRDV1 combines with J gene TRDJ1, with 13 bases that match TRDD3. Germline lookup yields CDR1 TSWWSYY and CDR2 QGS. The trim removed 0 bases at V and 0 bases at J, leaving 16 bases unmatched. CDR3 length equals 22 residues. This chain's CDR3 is CALGELPTYWGIRRAYTDKLIF. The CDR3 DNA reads TGTGCTCTTGGGGAACTCCCCACTTACTGGGGGATACGAAGGGCGTACACCGATAAACTCATCTTT.

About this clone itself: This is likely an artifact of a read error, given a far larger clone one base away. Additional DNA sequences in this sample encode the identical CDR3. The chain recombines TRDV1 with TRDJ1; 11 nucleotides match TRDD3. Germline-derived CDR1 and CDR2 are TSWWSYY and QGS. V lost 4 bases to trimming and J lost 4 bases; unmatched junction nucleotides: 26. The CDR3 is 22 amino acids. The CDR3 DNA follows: TGTGCTCTTGGGGCACCATACCTTCCTTTGGTGGGGGATACGCGGGTGGGCGATAAACTCATCTTT. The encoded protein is CALGAPYLPLVGDTRVGDKLIF.

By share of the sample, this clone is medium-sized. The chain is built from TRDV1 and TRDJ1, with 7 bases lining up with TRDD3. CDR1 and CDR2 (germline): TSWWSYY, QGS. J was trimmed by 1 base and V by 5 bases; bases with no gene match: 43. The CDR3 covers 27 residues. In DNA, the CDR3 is TGTGCTCTTGGGTCACCACCTACGCCAGGATTCTACTGGGGATGGTACCGCCGTGGTGGTCCCACCGATAAACTCATCTTT. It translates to CALGSPPTPGFYWGWYRRGGPTDKLIF.

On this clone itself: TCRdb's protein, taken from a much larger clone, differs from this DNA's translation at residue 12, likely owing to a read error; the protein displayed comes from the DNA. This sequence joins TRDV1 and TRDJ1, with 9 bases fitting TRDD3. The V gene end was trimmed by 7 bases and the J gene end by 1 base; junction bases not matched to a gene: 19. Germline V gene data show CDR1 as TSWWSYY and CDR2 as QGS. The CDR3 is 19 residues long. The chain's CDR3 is CALDQGSGGYLMSTDKLIF. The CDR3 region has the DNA TGTGCTCTTGACCAAGGGTCCGGGGGATACCTAATGAGCACCGATAAACTCATCTTT.

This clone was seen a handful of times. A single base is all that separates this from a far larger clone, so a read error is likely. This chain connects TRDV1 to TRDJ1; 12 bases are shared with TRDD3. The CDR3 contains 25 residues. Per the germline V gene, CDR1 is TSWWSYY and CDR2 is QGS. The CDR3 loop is CALWELNPPLFSGWGIRRIADKLIF. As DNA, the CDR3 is TGTGCTCTTTGGGAACTTAACCCCCCCCTTTTTTCGGGCTGGGGGATACGCAGGATTGCCGATAAACTCATCTTT.